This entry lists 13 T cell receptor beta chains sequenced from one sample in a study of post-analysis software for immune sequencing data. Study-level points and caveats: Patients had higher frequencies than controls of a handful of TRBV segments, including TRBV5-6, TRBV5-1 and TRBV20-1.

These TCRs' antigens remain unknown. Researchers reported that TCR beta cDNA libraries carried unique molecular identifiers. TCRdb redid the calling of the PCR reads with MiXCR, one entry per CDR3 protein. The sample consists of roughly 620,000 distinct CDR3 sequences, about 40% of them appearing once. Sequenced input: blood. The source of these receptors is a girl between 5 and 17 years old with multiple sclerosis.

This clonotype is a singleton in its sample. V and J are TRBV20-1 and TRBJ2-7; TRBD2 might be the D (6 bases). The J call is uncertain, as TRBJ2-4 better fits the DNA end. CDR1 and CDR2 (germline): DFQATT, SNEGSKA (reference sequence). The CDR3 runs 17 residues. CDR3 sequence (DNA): TGCAGTGCTGGGAGGCAGGATATTCAGATAGCCAAAAACATTCAGTACTTC. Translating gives CSAGRQDIQIAKNIQYF.

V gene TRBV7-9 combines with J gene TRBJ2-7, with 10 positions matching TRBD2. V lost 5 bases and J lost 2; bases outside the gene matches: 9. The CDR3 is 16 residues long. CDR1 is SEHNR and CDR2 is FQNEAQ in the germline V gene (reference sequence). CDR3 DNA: TGTGCCAGCAGCGCACTAGCGGGAAAGCTCGCCTACGAGCAGTACTTC. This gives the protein CASSALAGKLAYEQYF.

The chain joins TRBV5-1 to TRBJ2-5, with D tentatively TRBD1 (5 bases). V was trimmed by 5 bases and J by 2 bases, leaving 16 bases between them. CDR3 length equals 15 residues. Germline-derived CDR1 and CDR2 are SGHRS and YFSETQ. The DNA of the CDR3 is TGCGCCAGCAGGTCTAGGGGCGACTCTCAAGAGACCCAGTACTTC. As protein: CASRSRGDSQETQYF.

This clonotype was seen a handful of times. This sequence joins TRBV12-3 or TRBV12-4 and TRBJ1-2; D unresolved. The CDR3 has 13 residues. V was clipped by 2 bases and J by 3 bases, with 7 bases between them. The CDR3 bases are TGTGCCAGCAGTTTAAGCGTCGACTATGGCTACACCTTC. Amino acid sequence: CASSLSVDYGYTF.

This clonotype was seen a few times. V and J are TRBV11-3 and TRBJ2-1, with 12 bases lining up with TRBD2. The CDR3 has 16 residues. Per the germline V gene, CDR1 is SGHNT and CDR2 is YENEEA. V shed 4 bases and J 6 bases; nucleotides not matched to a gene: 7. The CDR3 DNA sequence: TGTGCCAGCAGCTACCGACTAGCGGGAGAGAGCAATGAGCAGTTCTTC. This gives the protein CASSYRLAGESNEQFF.

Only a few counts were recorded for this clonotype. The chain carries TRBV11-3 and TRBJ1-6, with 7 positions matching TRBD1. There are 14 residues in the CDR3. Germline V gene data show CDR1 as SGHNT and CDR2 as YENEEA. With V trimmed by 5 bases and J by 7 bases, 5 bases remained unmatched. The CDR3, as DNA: TGTGCCAGCAGCGATCGACAGGGAAATTCACCCCTCCACTTT. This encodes CASSDRQGNSPLHF.

The CDR3 DNA is TGTGCCAGCACGCAGGGCAGCACCGCGAGGGAGACCCAGTACTTC. Amino acid sequence: CASTQGSTARETQYF. V gene TRBV6-6 combines with J gene TRBJ2-5; D is possibly TRBD1 (5 bases). CDR1 MNHNY and CDR2 SVGAGI come from the germline V gene (reference sequence). With 7 bases removed from V and 5 bases from J, the gap between germline ends came to 20 bases. The CDR3 totals 15 residues.

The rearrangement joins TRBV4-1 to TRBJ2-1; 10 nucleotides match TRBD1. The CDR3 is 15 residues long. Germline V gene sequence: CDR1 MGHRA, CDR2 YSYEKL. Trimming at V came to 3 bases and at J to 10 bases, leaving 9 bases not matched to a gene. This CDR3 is CASSHPGQGKYEQFF. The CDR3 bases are TGCGCCAGCAGCCACCCGGGACAGGGGAAATACGAGCAGTTCTTC.

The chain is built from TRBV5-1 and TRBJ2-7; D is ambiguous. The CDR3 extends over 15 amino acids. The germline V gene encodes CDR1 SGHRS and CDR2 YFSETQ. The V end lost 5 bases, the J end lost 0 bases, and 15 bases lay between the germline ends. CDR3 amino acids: CASSPQEPFSYEQYF. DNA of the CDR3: TGCGCCAGCAGTCCGCAGGAACCTTTCTCCTACGAGCAGTACTTC.

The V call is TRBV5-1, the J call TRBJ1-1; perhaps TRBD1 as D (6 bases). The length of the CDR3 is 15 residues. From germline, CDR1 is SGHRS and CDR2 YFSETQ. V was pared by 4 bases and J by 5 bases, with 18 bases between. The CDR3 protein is CASSLGAGARTEAFF. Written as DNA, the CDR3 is TGCGCCAGCAGCCTGGGGGCAGGGGCTCGGACTGAAGCTTTCTTT.

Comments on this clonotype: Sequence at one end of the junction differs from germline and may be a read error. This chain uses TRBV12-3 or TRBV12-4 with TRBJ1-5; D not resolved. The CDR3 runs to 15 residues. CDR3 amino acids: CVSSLGRWDGQPQHF. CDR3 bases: TGTGTCAGCAGTTTAGGTAGATGGGATGGGCAGCCCCAGCATTTT.

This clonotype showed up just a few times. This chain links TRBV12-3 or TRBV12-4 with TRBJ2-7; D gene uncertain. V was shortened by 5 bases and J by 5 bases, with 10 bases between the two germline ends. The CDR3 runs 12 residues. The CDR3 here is CASSPAENEQYF. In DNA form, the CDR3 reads TGTGCCAGCAGTCCCGCAGAGAACGAGCAGTACTTC.

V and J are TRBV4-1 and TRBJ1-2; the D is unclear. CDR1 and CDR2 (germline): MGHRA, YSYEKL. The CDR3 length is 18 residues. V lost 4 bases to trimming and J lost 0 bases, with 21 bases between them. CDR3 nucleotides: TGCGCCAGCAGCCCAGTAGAAATCCGGGCCGAAGCTAACTATGGCTACACCTTC. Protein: CASSPVEIRAEANYGYTF.